The 13 T cell receptor beta chains listed next were all sequenced from one sample in a study of blood T cell repertoires in COVID-19. The table came from immunoSEQ multiplex PCR; TCRdb's copy has only in-frame clones and leaves some out. This sample yields around 250,000 clones, of which about nine tenths are seen a single time; approximately 1.2% belongs to the top ten. The sequencing sample was made of PBMCs or T cells enriched from blood (not recorded which). All receptors come from a human donor in a cohort exposed to, infected with or recovered from COVID-19 (not recorded which). The donor label of this sample is uncertain.

The sample holds one count of this clone. V gene TRBV29-1 combines with J gene TRBJ1-2; 8 bases map to TRBD1. Germline loops: CDR1 SQVTM, CDR2 ANQGSEA. With 6 bases clipped from V and 8 bases from J, the junction kept 8 bases outside the gene matches. The CDR3 spans 12 residues. The CDR3 loop is CSVESRGQGYTF. CDR3 in DNA: TGCAGCGTCGAGAGCAGGGGGCAAGGCTACACCTTC.

This chain uses TRBV7-6 with TRBJ1-2; 10 nucleotides line up with TRBD1. The junction had 10 bases not matched to a gene; V was cut back by 4 bases and J by 8 bases. CDR1 SGHVS and CDR2 FNYEAQ come from the germline V gene. The CDR3 totals 15 residues. The CDR3 is CASSSATGGHAGYTF. The CDR3 coding sequence is TGTGCCAGCAGCTCCGCGACAGGGGGCCACGCCGGCTACACCTTC.

J is TRBJ2-1 and V is TRBV5-1, with 11 bases identical to TRBD2. Per germline, CDR1 SGHRS and CDR2 YFSETQ. The V gene end was trimmed by 4 bases and the J gene end by 1 base; junction bases not matched to a gene: 4. CDR3 length: 16 amino acids. The CDR3 DNA follows: TGCGCCAGCAGCCCCCGACTAGCGGGGTCCTACAATGAGCAGTTCTTC. It encodes CASSPRLAGSYNEQFF.

CDR3 DNA sequence: TGTGCCAGCAGGGACAGGGTCGATGGCTACACCTTC. Encoded protein: CASRDRVDGYTF. The chain recombines TRBV6-5 with TRBJ1-2, with 8 nucleotides matching TRBD1. CDR1 is MNHEY and CDR2 is SVGAGI in the germline V gene. The CDR3 sequence is 12 residues long. The V gene end was trimmed by 6 bases and the J gene end by 6 bases; junction bases not matched to a gene: 3.

About this clone itself: Since no conserved phenylalanine or tryptophan closes the CDR3, a read error is the likely cause. The DNA is omitted, as the CDR3 cannot be located on it reliably, and the CDR3 follows TCRdb's listing. The V call is TRBV12-3 or TRBV12-4, the J call TRBJ1-2; TRBD1, as called in the table, went unchecked against the DNA. Both ends counted, the CDR3 spans 8 residues. The CDR3 sequence is CASSLRPG.

The gene calls are TRBV10-2 and TRBJ1-1; D possibly corresponds to TRBD1 (6 bases). Trimming took off 4 bases at V and 7 bases at J, with 10 bases between the two ends. This CDR3 is built from 12 residues. The germline CDR1 and CDR2 sequences are WSHSY and SAAADI. The CDR3 nucleotides read TGCGCCAGCAGTGTGGACAGCCTTGAAGCTTTCTTT. It codes for CASSVDSLEAFF.

The chain joins TRBV27 to TRBJ1-2; 7 nucleotides agree with TRBD1. Germline-derived CDR1 and CDR2 are MNHEY and SMNVEV (reference sequence). The CDR3 is 16 amino acids. V shed 5 bases and J 6 bases; nucleotides not matched to a gene: 15. The CDR3 coding sequence is TGTGCCAGCAGTCTCACAGGGGCAAGTATGAGAGATGGCTACACCTTC. This translates into CASSLTGASMRDGYTF.

The chain couples TRBV19 to TRBJ1-3, with D tentatively TRBD1 (5 bases). Germline V gene data show CDR1 as LNHDA and CDR2 as SQIVND (reference sequence). The CDR3 length is 15 residues. V was trimmed by 6 bases and J by 5 bases, leaving 17 bases between them. The CDR3 DNA reads as TGTGCCAGTAGCCGAGGAGGGGAGCTGAGAAACACCATATATTTT. This encodes CASSRGGELRNTIYF. Full variable domain (rest looked up from reference TRBV19 and TRBJ1-3): DGGITQSPKYLFRKEGQNVTLSCEQNLNHDAMYWYRQDPGQGLRLIYYSQIVNDFQKGDIAEGYSVSREKKESFPLTVTSAQKNPTAFYLCASSRGGELRNTIYFGEGSWLTVV.

This sequence joins TRBV18 and TRBJ1-2; the D gene is possibly TRBD1 (5 bases). The CDR3 spans 15 residues. Germline CDR1 KGHSH, CDR2 LQKENI. With 1 base removed from V and 3 bases from J, the gap between germline ends came to 12 bases. The CDR3 loop reads CASSPLGVGDYGYTF. CDR3 DNA: TGTGCCAGCTCACCACTAGGGGTTGGGGACTATGGCTACACCTTC. Using reference TRBV18 and TRBJ1-2 for the parts outside the CDR3, the full variable domain is NAGVMQNPRHLVRRRGQEARLRCSPMKGHSHVYWYRQLPEEGLKFMVYLQKENIIDESGMPKERFSAEFPKEGPSILRIQQVVRGDSAAYFCASSPLGVGDYGYTFGSGTRLTVV.

This clone has just one count. J is TRBJ1-5 and V is TRBV10-1; D unresolved. Germline CDR1 and CDR2: WNHNN and SYGVQD (reference sequence). The length of the CDR3 is 17 residues. Trimming left V 4 bases short and J 5 bases short, with 21 bases between. CDR3 coding DNA: TGCGCCAGCAGTGCCTCTCTTCTTCGGGCGGGCGATCAGCCCCAGCATTTT. Protein sequence: CASSASLLRAGDQPQHF.

The chain employs TRBV7-6 and TRBJ2-7, with TRBD2 matching over 13 bases. The CDR3 spans 18 residues. The V gene's germline CDR1 is SGHVS and CDR2 FNYEAQ. Unmatched junction bases numbered 8, after V lost 3 bases and J lost 0 bases. CDR3 sequence: CASSLAGLAGSYSYEQYF. CDR3 bases: TGTGCCAGCAGCTTGGCGGGACTAGCGGGGTCTTACTCCTACGAGCAGTACTTC.

DNA for the CDR3: TGTGCCAGCAGCCCCTATCTCCGGAGCGGGGGGCTCTCCTACAATGAGCAGTTCTTC. This gives the protein CASSPYLRSGGLSYNEQFF. V is TRBV7-6 and J is TRBJ2-1; 9 bases fit TRBD2. Germline V lookup: CDR1 SGHVS, CDR2 FNYEAQ. Unmatched junction bases numbered 14, after V lost 5 bases and J lost 0 bases. There are 19 residues in the CDR3.

V is TRBV25-1 and J is TRBJ1-4; 7 positions match TRBD1. Germline V gene lookup returns CDR1 MGHDK and CDR2 SYGVNS. V shed 5 bases, J shed 4 bases, and the junction held 4 bases outside the gene matches. This CDR3 is built from 14 residues. The chain's CDR3 is CASSLGTDNEKLFF. CDR3 coding DNA: TGTGCCAGCAGTCTCGGGACAGATAATGAAAAACTGTTTTTT.